The T cell receptor beta chain under discussion was sequenced for a study of response to subunit inactivated influenza vaccine. Study outcomes and limitations: With each seasonal influenza vaccination, the authors suggested, few new T cells are recruited.

About this clonotype: Its cognate antigen is unknown.

TCRdb called the RT-PCR reads again in MiXCR, with one record for every CDR3 protein. Here the sample spans just over 300,000 distinct CDR3 sequences, less than 25% being singletons. This material consisted of PBMCs from blood, taken approximately 20 months after vaccination. The sequence was collected from a man between 50 and 69 years old who received an inactivated influenza vaccine.

The CDR3 nucleotides are TGCAGTGCTTTCGGGCCTTCATTCGGCCTCCACTTT. The encoded protein is CSAFGPSFGLHF. The gene calls are TRBV20-1 and TRBJ1-6; D unresolved. V was pared by 5 bases and J by 15 bases, with 17 bases between. CDR3 length equals 12 residues. Per the germline V gene, CDR1 is DFQATT and CDR2 is SNEGSKA (reference sequence).